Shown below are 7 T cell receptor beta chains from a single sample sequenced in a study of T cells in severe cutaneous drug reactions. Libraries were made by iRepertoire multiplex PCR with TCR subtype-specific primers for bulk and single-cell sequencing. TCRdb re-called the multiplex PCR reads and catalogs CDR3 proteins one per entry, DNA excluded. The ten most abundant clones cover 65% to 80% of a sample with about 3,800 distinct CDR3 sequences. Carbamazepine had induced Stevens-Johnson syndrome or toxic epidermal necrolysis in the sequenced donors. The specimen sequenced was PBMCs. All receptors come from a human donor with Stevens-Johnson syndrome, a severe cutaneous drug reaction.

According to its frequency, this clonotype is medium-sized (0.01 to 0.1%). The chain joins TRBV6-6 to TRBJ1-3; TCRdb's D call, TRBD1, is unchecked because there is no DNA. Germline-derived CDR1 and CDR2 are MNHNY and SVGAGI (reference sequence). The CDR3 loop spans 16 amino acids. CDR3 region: CASSARTGHSGNTIYF.

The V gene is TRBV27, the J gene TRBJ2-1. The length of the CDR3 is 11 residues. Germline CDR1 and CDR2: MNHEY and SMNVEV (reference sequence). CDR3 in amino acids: CASSKHNEQFF.

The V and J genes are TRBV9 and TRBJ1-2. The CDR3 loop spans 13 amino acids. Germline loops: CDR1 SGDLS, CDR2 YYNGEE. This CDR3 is CASSAPEDYGYTF.

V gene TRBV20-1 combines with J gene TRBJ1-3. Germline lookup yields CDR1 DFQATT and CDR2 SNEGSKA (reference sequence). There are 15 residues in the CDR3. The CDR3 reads CSASSQPLSGNTIYF.

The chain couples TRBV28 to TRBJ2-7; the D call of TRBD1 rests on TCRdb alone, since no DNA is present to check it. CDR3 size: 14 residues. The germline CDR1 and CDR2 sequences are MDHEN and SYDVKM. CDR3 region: CASSAPGPLREQYF.

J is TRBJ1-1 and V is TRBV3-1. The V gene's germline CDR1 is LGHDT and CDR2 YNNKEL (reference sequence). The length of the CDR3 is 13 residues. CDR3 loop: CASSPTAFTEAFF. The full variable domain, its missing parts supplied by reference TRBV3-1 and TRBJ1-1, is DTAVSQTPKYLVTQMGNDKSIKCEQNLGHDTMYWYKQDSKKFLKIMFSYNNKELIINETVPNRFSPKSPDKAHLNLHINSLELGDSAVYFCASSPTAFTEAFFGQGTRLTVV.

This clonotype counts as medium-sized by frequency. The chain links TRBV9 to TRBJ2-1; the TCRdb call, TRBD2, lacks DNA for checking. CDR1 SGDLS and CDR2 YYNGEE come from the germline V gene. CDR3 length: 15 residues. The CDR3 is CASSVGLAGRNEQFF.